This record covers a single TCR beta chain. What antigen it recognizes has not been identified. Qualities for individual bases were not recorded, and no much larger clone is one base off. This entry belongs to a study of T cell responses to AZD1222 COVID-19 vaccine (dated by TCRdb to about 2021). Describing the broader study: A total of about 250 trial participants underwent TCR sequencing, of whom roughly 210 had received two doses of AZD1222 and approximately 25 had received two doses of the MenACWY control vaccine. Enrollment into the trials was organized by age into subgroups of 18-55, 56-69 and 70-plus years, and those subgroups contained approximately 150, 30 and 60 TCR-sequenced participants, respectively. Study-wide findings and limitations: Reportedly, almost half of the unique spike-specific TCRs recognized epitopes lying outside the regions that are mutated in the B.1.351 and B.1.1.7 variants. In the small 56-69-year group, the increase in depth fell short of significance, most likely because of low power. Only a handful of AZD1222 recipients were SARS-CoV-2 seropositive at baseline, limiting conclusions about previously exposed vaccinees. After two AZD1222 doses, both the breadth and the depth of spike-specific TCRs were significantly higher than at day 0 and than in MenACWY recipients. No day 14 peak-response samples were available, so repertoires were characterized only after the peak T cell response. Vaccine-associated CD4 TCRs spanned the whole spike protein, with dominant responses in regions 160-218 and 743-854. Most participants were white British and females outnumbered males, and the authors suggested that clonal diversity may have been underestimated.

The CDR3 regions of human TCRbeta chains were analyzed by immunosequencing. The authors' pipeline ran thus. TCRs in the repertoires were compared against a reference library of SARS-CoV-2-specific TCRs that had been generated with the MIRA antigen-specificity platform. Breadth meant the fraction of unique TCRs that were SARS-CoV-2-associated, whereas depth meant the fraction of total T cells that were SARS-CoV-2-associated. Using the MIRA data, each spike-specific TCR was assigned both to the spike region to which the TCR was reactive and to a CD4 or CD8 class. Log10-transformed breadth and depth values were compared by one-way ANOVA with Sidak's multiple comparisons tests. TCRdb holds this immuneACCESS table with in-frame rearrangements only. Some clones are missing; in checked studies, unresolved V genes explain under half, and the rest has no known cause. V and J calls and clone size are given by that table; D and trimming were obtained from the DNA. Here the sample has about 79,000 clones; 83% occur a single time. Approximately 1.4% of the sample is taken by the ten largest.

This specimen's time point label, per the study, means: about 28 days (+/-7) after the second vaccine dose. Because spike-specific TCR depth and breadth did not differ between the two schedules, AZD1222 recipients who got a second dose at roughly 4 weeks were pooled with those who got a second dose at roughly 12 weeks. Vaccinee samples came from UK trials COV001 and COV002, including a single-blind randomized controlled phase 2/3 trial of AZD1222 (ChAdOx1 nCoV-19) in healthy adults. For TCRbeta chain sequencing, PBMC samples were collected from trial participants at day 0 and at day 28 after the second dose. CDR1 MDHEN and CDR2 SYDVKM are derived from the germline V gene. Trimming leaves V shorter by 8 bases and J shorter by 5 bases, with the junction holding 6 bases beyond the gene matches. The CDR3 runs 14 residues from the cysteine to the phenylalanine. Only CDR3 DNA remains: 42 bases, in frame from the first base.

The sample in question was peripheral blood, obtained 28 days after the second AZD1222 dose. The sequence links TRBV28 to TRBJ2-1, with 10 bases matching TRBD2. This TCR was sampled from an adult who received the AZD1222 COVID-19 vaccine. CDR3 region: CASLGLAEHNEQFF. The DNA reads TGTGCCAGCCTCGGACTAGCGGAGCACAATGAGCAGTTCTTC.